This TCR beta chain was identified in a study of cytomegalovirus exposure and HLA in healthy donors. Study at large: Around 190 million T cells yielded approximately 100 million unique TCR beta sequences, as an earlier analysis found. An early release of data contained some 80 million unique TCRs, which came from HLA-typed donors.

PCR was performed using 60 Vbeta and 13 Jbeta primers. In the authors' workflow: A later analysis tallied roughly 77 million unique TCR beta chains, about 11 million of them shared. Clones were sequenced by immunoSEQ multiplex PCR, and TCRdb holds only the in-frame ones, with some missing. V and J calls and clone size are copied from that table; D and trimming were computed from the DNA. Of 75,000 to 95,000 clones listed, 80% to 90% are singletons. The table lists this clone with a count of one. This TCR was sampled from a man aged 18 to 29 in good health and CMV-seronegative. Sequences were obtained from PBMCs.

CDR3 in amino acids: CASSLGLAVRQETQYF. As DNA, the CDR3 is TGTGCCAGCAGCCTCGGACTAGCGGTACGACAAGAGACCCAGTACTTC. This chain connects TRBV7-9 to TRBJ2-5; 10 nucleotides agree with TRBD2. The CDR3 is 16 amino acids. Germline V gene data show CDR1 as SEHNR and CDR2 as FQNEAQ (reference sequence). V shed 5 bases and J 2 bases; nucleotides not matched to a gene: 8.